This TCR beta chain derives from a study of early T cells in non-severe SARS-CoV-2 infection. The wider study: The input, bulk RNA from unsorted whole blood, was sequenced, and chains were unpaired.

This clonotype has ten or more counts. Its antigen is undetermined. Germline V CDR1 and CDR2: MGHDK, SYGVNS. The CDR3 consists of 14 residues. The V and J ends lost 6 bases and 0 bases respectively, with 11 bases between them. Study-level results: Lookups in VDJdb leaned toward anti-spike CD8 responses and missed private and CD4 specificities.

Unique molecular identifiers (one per individual cDNA molecule) were attached. Using its own MiXCR run on the 5' RACE reads, TCRdb lists one record per CDR3 protein. The repertoire has around 60,000 distinct CDR3 sequences, roughly 12% of them found once; the top ten carry 9.5% to 10%. Sequenced input: whole blood. The V and J genes are TRBV25-1 and TRBJ1-1; TRBD1 is a possible D gene (6 bases). The source is an adult who was a healthcare worker with PCR-confirmed SARS-CoV-2 infection or an uninfected control (not recorded which). CDR3 nucleotide sequence: TGTGCCAGCAGAAAGCAGGGGCTGAACACTGAAGCTTTCTTT. This sequence encodes CASRKQGLNTEAFF.